Listed here are 20 T cell receptor beta chains from one sample, sequenced in a study of resident and recirculating memory T cells in vitiligo. Using immunoSEQ multiplex PCR, the repertoire was profiled, and TCRdb retains in-frame clones only, with some absent. Here the sample spans roughly 80,000 clones, about 92% being singletons. The specimen was blood. The receptors derive from a male donor with vitiligo.

The CDR3 sequence: CASSLSGILSNSPLHF. In nucleotides, the CDR3 is TGTGCCAGCAGTTTATCAGGGATACTGAGTAATTCACCCCTCCACTTT. The chain joins TRBV28 to TRBJ1-6; TRBD1 is a possible D gene (5 bases). V shed 1 base and J shed 6 bases, with 13 bases lying between them. Per the germline V gene, CDR1 is MDHEN and CDR2 is SYDVKM. This CDR3 is built from 16 residues.

V gene TRBV7-8 combines with J gene TRBJ2-7; the match to TRBD1 covers 12 bases. Germline V gene sequence: CDR1 SGHVS, CDR2 FQNEAQ. This CDR3 has 15 amino acids. J was trimmed by 9 bases and V by 4 bases; bases with no gene match: 10. CDR3 residues: CASSWAGTGGAGQYF. The CDR3 DNA is TGTGCCAGCAGCTGGGCCGGGACAGGGGGCGCTGGGCAGTACTTC.

In this sample, this clone turned up once. This chain links TRBV7-2 with TRBJ2-7; TRBD2 is a possible D gene (6 bases). The V gene's germline CDR1 is SGHTA and CDR2 FQGNSA. The V and J ends lost 5 bases and 5 bases respectively, with 16 bases between them. The CDR3 extends over 14 amino acids. The CDR3 region is CASSHRGASNEQYF. CDR3 in DNA: TGTGCCAGCAGCCACCGCGGGGCCTCGAACGAGCAGTACTTC. Looking up the rest from reference TRBV7-2 and TRBJ2-7 gives the full variable domain: GAGVSQSPSNKVTEKGKDVELRCDPISGHTALYWYRQSLGQGLEFLIYFQGNSAPDKSGLPSDRFSAERTGGSVSTLTIQRTQQEDSAVYLCASSHRGASNEQYFGPGTRLTVT.

The V and J genes are TRBV5-6 and TRBJ1-5, with unresolved D. Germline lookup yields CDR1 SGHDT and CDR2 YYEEEE. The CDR3 sequence is 14 residues long. Trimming took off 3 bases at V and 4 bases at J, with 11 bases between the two ends. CDR3 region: CASSSIKRNQPQHF. CDR3 in DNA: TGTGCCAGCAGCTCGATAAAGAGGAATCAGCCCCAGCATTTT.

The genes are TRBV28 and TRBJ1-2; weak D call: TRBD1 (5 bases). This CDR3 comprises 12 residues. Trimming pared 5 bases from V and 7 bases from J, leaving 11 bases between. The germline V gene has CDR1 MDHEN and CDR2 SYDVKM. The DNA of the CDR3 is TGTGCCAGCAGTGTACTCCAGGGTGGCTACACCTTC. Residues: CASSVLQGGYTF.

V and J are TRBV30 and TRBJ1-5; 10 nucleotides line up with TRBD1. J gave up 2 bases and V 2 bases, and 12 bases lay outside the gene matches. Germline CDR1 and CDR2: GTSNPN and SVGIG (reference sequence). This CDR3 has 18 residues. The chain's CDR3 is CAWSPTDRGHRGNQPQHF. The DNA of the CDR3 is TGTGCCTGGAGTCCCACAGACAGGGGGCATCGAGGCAATCAGCCCCAGCATTTT.

The V and J genes are TRBV28 and TRBJ2-7; 8 positions agree with TRBD2. The CDR3 covers 19 residues. Germline V gene lookup returns CDR1 MDHEN and CDR2 SYDVKM. The V and J ends lost 4 bases and 5 bases, in that order; junction bases with no gene match: 22. CDR3 DNA: TGTGCCAGCAGTTCCTTCCTCGGGACTAGTCGAACCGGAGGGAACGAGCAGTACTTC. Translated: CASSSFLGTSRTGGNEQYF.

V usage is TRBV28 and J usage is TRBJ1-1; D may be TRBD1 (5 bases). Trimming stripped 5 bases from V and 1 base from J, with 14 bases between. The CDR3 has 15 amino acids. The germline V gene has CDR1 MDHEN and CDR2 SYDVKM. The CDR3 sequence is CASSPLGGSNTEAFF. The CDR3 DNA sequence: TGTGCCAGCAGTCCACTGGGGGGATCGAACACTGAAGCTTTCTTT.

This sequence joins TRBV6-5 and TRBJ2-4; tentatively, D is TRBD1 (6 bases). This CDR3 spans 16 amino acids. CDR1 and CDR2 from the germline V gene are MNHEY and SVGAGI. V was cut by 4 bases and J by 5 bases, with 18 bases left in between. The CDR3, as DNA: TGTGCCAGCAGTTCTAGGGATGACAGGAACCAAAACATTCAGTACTTC. Protein: CASSSRDDRNQNIQYF.

The sample holds one count of this clone. This CDR3 is also generated by other DNA sequences in the sample. The rearrangement joins TRBV18 to TRBJ2-7; possible D gene TRBD1, 5 bases. The CDR3 contains 13 residues. Trimming removed 1 base from V and 3 bases from J, with 7 bases in between. CDR1 is KGHSH and CDR2 is LQKENI in the germline V gene. The CDR3 coding sequence is TGTGCCAGCTCACCACGGGGCCACTACGAGCAGTACTTC. Residues: CASSPRGHYEQYF.

The chain uses TRBV6-1 and TRBJ2-7, with 13 bases identical to TRBD2. The CDR3 extends over 20 amino acids. V was clipped by 2 bases and J by 6 bases; unmatched bases: 19. The germline V gene encodes CDR1 MNHNS and CDR2 SASEGT. CDR3: CASSERHPGLAGHPTAEQYF. The CDR3 nucleotides are TGTGCCAGCAGTGAACGACATCCGGGACTAGCGGGACACCCTACAGCCGAGCAGTACTTC.

This clone was detected only once. The chain uses TRBV5-8 and TRBJ2-7; D not resolved. V lost 0 bases and J lost 4, with 8 bases in between. Germline V gene lookup returns CDR1 SGHTS and CDR2 YDEGEE. The CDR3 consists of 13 residues. The CDR3 nucleotides read TGTGCCAGCAGCTTGGCAGGCTATTACGAGCAGTACTTC. It codes for CASSLAGYYEQYF.

The chain links TRBV21-1 to TRBJ1-2; the DNA was not used to check the table's D call, TRBD1. TRBV21-1 is labeled a pseudogene. The CDR3 length is 15 residues. This CDR3 is CASRLEQGILCGYTF. CDR3 DNA: TGTGCCAGCAGATTGGAACAGGGGATTTTATGTGGCTACACCTTC.

The V call is TRBV4-2, the J call TRBJ2-7; TRBD2 aligns across 10 bases. The CDR3 contains 16 residues. V dropped 1 base and J dropped 3; count of bases not matched to a gene: 6. Germline lookup yields CDR1 LGHNA and CDR2 YNFKEQ. The chain's CDR3 is CASSQGVAGGIYEQYF. The CDR3 DNA is TGTGCCAGCAGCCAAGGGGTAGCGGGAGGAATCTACGAGCAGTACTTC.

The chain is built from TRBV9 and TRBJ1-1; D is undetermined. This CDR3 is 12 amino acids long. The germline V and J ends were trimmed by 4 bases and 8 bases, with 12 bases remaining between them. Germline CDR1 is SGDLS and CDR2 is YYNGEE. This CDR3 reads CASSFGEGEAFF. CDR3 bases: TGTGCCAGCAGCTTCGGGGAGGGAGAAGCTTTCTTT.

The rearrangement joins TRBV7-3 to TRBJ2-6; 8 bases agree with TRBD1. Germline assignment: CDR1 SGHTA and CDR2 FQGTGA. The trim removed 5 bases at V and 1 base at J, leaving 7 bases unmatched. This CDR3 has 17 amino acids. The CDR3 bases are TGTGCCAGCAGCACCAGGGGGCCAGTGTCTGGGGCCAACGTCCTGACTTTC. Its translation is CASSTRGPVSGANVLTF.

As regards this clone: A junction end diverges from the germline sequence, so it may reflect a read error. The chain has TRBV28 and TRBJ1-5; D perhaps matches TRBD1 (6 bases). The CDR3 is 13 residues long. Germline loops: CDR1 MDHEN, CDR2 SYDVKM. CDR3 nucleotides: TGTGCCAGCAGTTTATCGACAGGCGTTGGGAAGAATTTT. This codes for CASSLSTGVGKNF.

The J gene is TRBJ2-2, the V gene TRBV9; no clear D gene. The V end lost 4 bases, the J end lost 2 bases, and 12 bases lay between the germline ends. There are 15 residues in the CDR3. Germline CDR1 and CDR2: SGDLS and YYNGEE. The CDR3 loop reads CASSPRGGNTGELFF. The CDR3, as DNA: TGTGCCAGCAGCCCCCGAGGCGGAAACACCGGGGAGCTGTTTTTT.

The chain carries TRBV5-1 and TRBJ2-7; 9 bases map to TRBD2. This CDR3 is built from 16 residues. J gave up 6 bases and V 0 bases, and 10 bases lay outside the gene matches. Germline lookup yields CDR1 SGHRS and CDR2 YFSETQ. For the CDR3, the DNA is TGCGCCAGCAGCTTGGTTGGCGGGAGGGCCCGTCTCGAGCAGTACTTC. This encodes CASSLVGGRARLEQYF.

The chain employs TRBV28 and TRBJ2-5; TRBD2 matches 8 bases. Germline V CDR1 and CDR2: MDHEN, SYDVKM. The CDR3 contains 15 residues. The V and J ends lost 5 bases and 3 bases, in that order; junction bases with no gene match: 8. In DNA, the CDR3 is TGTGCCAGCAGTGGGCCCCATAGCGGGAAAGAGACCCAGTACTTC. This sequence encodes CASSGPHSGKETQYF.